This TCR beta chain was sequenced during a study of somatic mutations in cytotoxic T cells in rheumatoid arthritis. Germline V gives CDR1 LGHNA, CDR2 YNFKEQ. The CDR3 has 12 amino acids. V lost 3 bases to trimming and J lost 8 bases; unmatched junction nucleotides: 3. General study findings and limits: Age was associated with higher CD8+ clonality in rheumatoid arthritis patients, not in healthy controls. Compared with age-matched healthy controls, rheumatoid arthritis patients did not differ significantly in CD8+ T-cell clonality.

This clone turned up a few times. Its antigen is undetermined. The assay was immunoSEQ multiplex PCR, and TCRdb's table has in-frame clones only and misses some. Of 8,000 to 9,500 clones listed, 60% to 80% are singletons. The clonotype originates from a woman aged 45-65 years in good health. The sample consisted of CD8+ T cells sorted from blood. V is TRBV4-2 and J is TRBJ1-1, with 7 positions matching TRBD1. The CDR3 sequence: CASSHQTGEAFF. The CDR3, as DNA: TGTGCCAGCAGCCACCAGACAGGGGAAGCTTTCTTT.